This TCR gamma chain was profiled in a study of γδ T cells in repeated Plasmodium falciparum infection. Germline V gives CDR1 GITISATS, CDR2 ISYDGTV (reference sequence). The CDR3 sequence is 14 residues long. Gammadelta T cells were flow-sorted from PBMC into Vgamma9/Vdelta2+ and Vdelta2-negative populations for bulk analysis. TCRdb reran clone calling via CATT on the multiplex PCR reads. There are 20,000 to 30,000 gamma-chain clones in the sample; about 2.9% occur only once, and about 33% lies in the top ten. This clone was seen a handful of times. The protein that TCRdb holds for this DNA derives from a much larger clone and differs from the translated DNA at residue 4, which likely indicates a read error; the protein shown here is translated from the DNA.

The receptor's source is a pool of human donors (malaria-infected and uninfected, not separated). V and J are TRGV9 and TRGJ1 or TRGJ2. The J gene, missing from TCRdb, was assigned here through DNA to germline matching. Sequencing was performed on gamma-delta T cells from blood. CDR3 in amino acids: CALREVRGCPKKLF. The CDR3 DNA follows: TGTGCCTTGCGGGAGGTGCGAGGGTGCCCTAAGAAACTCTTT.